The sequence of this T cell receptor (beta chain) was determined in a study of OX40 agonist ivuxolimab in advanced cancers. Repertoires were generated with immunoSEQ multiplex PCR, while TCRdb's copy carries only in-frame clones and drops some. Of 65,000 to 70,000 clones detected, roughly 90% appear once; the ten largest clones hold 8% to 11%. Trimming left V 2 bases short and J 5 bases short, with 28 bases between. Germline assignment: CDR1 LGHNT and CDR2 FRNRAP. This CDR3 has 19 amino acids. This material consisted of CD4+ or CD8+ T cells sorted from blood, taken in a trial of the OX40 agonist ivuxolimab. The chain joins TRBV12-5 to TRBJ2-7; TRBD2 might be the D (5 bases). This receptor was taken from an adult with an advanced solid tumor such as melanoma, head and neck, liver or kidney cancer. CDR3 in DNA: TGTGCTAGTGGTTTGCCTTTGAGGGAAATACGCGGGCTTCGGAACGAGCAGTACTTC. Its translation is CASGLPLREIRGLRNEQYF.